This T cell receptor beta chain was recorded in a study of T-cell reconstitution after alpha-beta-depleted transplantation in children. Study-level points and caveats: The main origin of T-cell counts and diversity one year after transplant was newly produced T cells. After transplant, high TCRbeta diversity at day 60 in some patients arose from surviving recipient T cells and thymic progenitors. About two months after transplant, alpha-beta T cells reportedly came from several hundred expanded graft clones.

The CDR3 extends over 17 amino acids. J lost 1 base, V lost 0 bases, and 5 bases had no gene match. Germline V gene data show CDR1 as SEHNR and CDR2 as FQNEAQ (reference sequence). Preparation of the TCRbeta library was carried out with unique molecular identifiers. TCRdb re-derived calls from the PCR reads in MiXCR, one entry per CDR3 protein. The sample contains fewer than 350,000 distinct CDR3 sequences, about 9.9% of which appear only once. This clonotype occurred a few times. The antigen is unknown. The TCR was taken from a male patient under 10 years old who had a stem cell transplant for chronic granulomatous disease, so the T cells may come from the graft donor. Sequences were derived from peripheral blood, sampled 180 days after TCRalphabeta/CD19-depleted stem cell transplant. V usage is TRBV7-9 and J usage is TRBJ2-2, with TRBD1 identical over 7 bases. Here the CDR3 reads CASSLAVGTENTGELFF. The DNA for the CDR3 is TGTGCCAGCAGCTTAGCTGTAGGGACAGAGAACACCGGGGAGCTGTTTTTT.